This TCR beta chain was found in a study of cytomegalovirus exposure and HLA in healthy donors. The V and J ends lost 3 bases and 2 bases respectively, with 10 bases between them. The V gene's germline CDR1 is MNHNS and CDR2 SASEGT. CDR3 length: 14 residues. The PCR employed 60 Vbeta primers together with 13 Jbeta primers. Clones were read by immunoSEQ multiplex PCR, and TCRdb kept only the in-frame ones, dropping some. In the table there are under 150,000 clones, roughly 71% of which are singletons. Sample: PBMCs. The sequence came from a man younger than 30 in good health and CMV-seropositive. The chain carries TRBV6-1 and TRBJ2-5; D is undetermined. CDR3 nucleotide sequence: TGTGCCAGCAGTGATCCCCAGGTTCAAGAGACCCAGTACTTC. It yields the protein CASSDPQVQETQYF.